Listed below are T cell receptor beta chains from one sample, sequenced in a study of siplizumab effects on memory and regulatory T cells. Profiled with immunoSEQ multiplex PCR; TCRdb holds only in-frame clones, not every one. The sample lists over 85,000 clones; 85% to 95% were seen once. The material sequenced was non-Treg CD4+ T cells sorted from blood. Receptors originate from a human donor in good health. CDR3s include the opening cysteine and the closing phenylalanine or tryptophan. Rows give clone size only sometimes, using once, few, many, or a class for an expanded clone.

v_call	clone_size	j_call	cdr3_aa
TRBV13	NA	TRBJ2-3	CASSPRLAGGRKDTQYF
TRBV29-1	NA	TRBJ1-1	CSVEEARGAEAFF
TRBV2	NA	TRBJ1-1	CASNDELNTEAFF
TRBV19	NA	TRBJ2-3	CASSNLGGISTDTQYF
TRBV6-5	NA	TRBJ1-2	CASSYSREGGYTF
TRBV2	NA	TRBJ1-5	CASSERISNQPQHF
TRBV7-9	NA	TRBJ2-7	CASSGDRGVHEQYF
TRBV11-1	NA	TRBJ2-5	CASRLNQMGETQYF
TRBV4-1	NA	TRBJ2-7	CASSSSLTSGRTEQYF
TRBV30	NA	TRBJ1-2	CAWSVSGNYGYTF
TRBV2	NA	TRBJ1-3	CASSPGTGNTIYF
TRBV7-9	NA	TRBJ1-1	CASSEGTGNTEAFF
TRBV6-1	once	TRBJ2-1	CASSLAGAYNEQFF